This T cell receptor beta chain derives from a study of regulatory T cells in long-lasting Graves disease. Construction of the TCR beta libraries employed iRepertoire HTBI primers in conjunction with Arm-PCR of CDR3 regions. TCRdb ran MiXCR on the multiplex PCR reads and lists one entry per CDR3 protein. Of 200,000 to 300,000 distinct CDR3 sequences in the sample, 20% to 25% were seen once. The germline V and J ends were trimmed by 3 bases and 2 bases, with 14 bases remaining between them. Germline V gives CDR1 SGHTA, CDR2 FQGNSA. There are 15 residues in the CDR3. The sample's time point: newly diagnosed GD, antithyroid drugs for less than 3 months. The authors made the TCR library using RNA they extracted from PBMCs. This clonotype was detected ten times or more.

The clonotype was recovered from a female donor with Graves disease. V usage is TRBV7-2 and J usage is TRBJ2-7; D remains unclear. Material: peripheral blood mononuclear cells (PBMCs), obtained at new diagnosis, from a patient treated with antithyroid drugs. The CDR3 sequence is CASSFSSGDTYEQYF. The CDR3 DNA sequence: TGTGCCAGCAGCTTCTCCTCCGGTGACACCTACGAGCAGTACTTC.